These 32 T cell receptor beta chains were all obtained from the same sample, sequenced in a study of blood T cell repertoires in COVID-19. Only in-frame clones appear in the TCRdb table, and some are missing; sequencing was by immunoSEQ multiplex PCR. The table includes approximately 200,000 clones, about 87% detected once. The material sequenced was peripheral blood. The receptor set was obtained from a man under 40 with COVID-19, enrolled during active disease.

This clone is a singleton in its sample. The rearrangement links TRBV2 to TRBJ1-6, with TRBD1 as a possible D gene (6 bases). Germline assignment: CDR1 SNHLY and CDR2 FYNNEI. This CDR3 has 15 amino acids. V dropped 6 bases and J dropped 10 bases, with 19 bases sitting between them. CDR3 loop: CASRRDNSMPSPLHF. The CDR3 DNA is TGTGCCAGCAGGAGGGACAACTCGATGCCGTCACCCCTCCACTTT.

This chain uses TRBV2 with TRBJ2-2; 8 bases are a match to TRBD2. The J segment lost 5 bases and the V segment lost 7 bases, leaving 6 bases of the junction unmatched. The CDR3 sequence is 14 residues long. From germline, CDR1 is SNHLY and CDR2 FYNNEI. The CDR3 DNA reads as TGTGCCAGCACCATGGGACTAGAGACCGGGGAGCTGTTTTTT. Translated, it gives CASTMGLETGELFF.

CDR3 bases: TGTGCCAGTAGTTGGTCAGGGGCCTTGAACACTGAAGCTTTCTTT. Its translation: CASSWSGALNTEAFF. V is TRBV19 and J is TRBJ1-1; possibly TRBD1 for D (6 bases). CDR1 and CDR2 from the germline V gene are LNHDA and SQIVND (reference sequence). Between the trimmed V and J ends, which lost 5 bases and 0 bases, there was a span of 13 bases. The CDR3 has 15 residues.

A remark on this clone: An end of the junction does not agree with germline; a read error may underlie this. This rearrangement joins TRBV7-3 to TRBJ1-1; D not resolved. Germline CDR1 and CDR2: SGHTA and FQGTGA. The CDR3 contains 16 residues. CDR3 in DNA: TGTGCCAGCAGCCCACAAGGCGGGGTTCTGAATACTGAAGCTTTCTTT. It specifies CASSPQGGVLNTEAFF.

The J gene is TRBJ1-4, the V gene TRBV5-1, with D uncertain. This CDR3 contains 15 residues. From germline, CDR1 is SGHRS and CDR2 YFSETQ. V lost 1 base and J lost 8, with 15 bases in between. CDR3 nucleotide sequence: TGCGCCAGCAGCTTGCAACGCAGGATTGGGGAAAAACTGTTTTTT. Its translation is CASSLQRRIGEKLFF.

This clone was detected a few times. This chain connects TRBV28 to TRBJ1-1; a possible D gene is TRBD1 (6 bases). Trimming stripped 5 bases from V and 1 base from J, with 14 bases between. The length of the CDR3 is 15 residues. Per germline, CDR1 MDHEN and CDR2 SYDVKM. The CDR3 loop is CASSTHRVGNTEAFF. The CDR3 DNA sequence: TGTGCCAGCAGTACGCACAGGGTTGGGAACACTGAAGCTTTCTTT.

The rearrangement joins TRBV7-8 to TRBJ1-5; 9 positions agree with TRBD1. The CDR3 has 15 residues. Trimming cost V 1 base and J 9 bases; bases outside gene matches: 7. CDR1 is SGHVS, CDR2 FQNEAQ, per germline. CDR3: CASSLVQGAGGPQHF. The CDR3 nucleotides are TGTGCCAGCAGCTTAGTACAGGGGGCCGGTGGGCCCCAGCATTTT. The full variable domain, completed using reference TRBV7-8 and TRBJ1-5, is GAGVSQSPRYKVAKRGQDVALRCDPISGHVSLFWYQQALGQGPEFLTYFQNEAQLDKSGLPSDRFFAERPEGSVSTLKIQRTQQEDSAVYLCASSLVQGAGGPQHFGDGTRLSIL.

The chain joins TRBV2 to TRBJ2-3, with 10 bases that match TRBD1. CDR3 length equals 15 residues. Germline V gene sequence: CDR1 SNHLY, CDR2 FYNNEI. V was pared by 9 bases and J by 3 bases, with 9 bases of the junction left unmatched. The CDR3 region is CARSGTGEKTDTQYF. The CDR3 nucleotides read TGTGCCAGGTCCGGGACAGGGGAGAAGACAGATACGCAGTATTTT.

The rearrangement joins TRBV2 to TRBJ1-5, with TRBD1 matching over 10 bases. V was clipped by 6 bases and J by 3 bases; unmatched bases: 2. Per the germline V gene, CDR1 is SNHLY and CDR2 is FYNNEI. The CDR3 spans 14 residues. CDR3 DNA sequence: TGTGCCAGCAGAGACAGGGGGCCCAATCAGCCCCAGCATTTT. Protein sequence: CASRDRGPNQPQHF.

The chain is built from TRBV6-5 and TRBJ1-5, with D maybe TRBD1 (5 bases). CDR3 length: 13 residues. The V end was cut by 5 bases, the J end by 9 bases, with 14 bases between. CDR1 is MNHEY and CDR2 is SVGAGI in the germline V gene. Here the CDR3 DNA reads TGTGCCAGCAGTAACGGTTGGGACTTGCCCCAGCATTTT. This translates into CASSNGWDLPQHF.

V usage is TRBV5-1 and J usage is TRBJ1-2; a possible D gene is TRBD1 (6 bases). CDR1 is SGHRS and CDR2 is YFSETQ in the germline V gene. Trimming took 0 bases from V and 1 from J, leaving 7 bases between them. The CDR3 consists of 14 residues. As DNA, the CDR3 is TGCGCCAGCAGCTTGGGGGACATTAACTATGGCTACACCTTC. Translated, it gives CASSLGDINYGYTF.

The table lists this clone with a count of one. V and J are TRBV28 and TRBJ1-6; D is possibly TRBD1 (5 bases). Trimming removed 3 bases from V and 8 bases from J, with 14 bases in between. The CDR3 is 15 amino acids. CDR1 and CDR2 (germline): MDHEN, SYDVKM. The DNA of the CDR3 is TGTGCCAGCAGTTTTAATGAAGGGACTTATTCACCCCTCCACTTT. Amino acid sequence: CASSFNEGTYSPLHF. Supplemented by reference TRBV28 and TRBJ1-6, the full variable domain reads DVKVTQSSRYLVKRTGEKVFLECVQDMDHENMFWYRQDPGLGLRLIYFSYDVKMKEKGDIPEGYSVSREKKERFSLILESASTNQTSMYLCASSFNEGTYSPLHFGNGTRLTVT.

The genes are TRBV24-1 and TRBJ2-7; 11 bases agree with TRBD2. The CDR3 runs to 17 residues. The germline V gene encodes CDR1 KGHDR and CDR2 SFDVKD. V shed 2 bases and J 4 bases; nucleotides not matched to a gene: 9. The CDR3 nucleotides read TGTGCCACCAGTGATTCCCCCCCTAGCGGGAGGTGGTACGAGCAGTACTTC. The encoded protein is CATSDSPPSGRWYEQYF.

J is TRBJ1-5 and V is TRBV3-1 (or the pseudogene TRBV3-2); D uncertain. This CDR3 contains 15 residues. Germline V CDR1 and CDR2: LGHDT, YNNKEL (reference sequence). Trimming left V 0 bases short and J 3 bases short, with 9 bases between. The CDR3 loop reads CASSQEATDNQPQHF. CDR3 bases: TGTGCCAGCAGCCAAGAAGCCACAGACAATCAGCCCCAGCATTTT.

CDR3 DNA sequence: TGTGCCAGTAGTCCGCGGACCTCCACGGGATATGGCTACACCTTC. It yields the protein CASSPRTSTGYGYTF. The chain couples TRBV19 to TRBJ1-2; D unclear. The CDR3 runs to 15 residues. Germline values: CDR1 LNHDA, CDR2 SQIVND (reference sequence). The V and J ends lost 5 bases and 5 bases respectively, with 18 bases between them.

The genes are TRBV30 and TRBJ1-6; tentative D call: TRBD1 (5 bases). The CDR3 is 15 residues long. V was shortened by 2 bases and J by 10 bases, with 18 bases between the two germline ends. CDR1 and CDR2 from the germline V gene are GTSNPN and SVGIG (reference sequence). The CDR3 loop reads CAWSTSSSGRSPLHF. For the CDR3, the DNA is TGTGCCTGGAGTACGTCATCCTCAGGGCGATCACCCCTCCACTTT.

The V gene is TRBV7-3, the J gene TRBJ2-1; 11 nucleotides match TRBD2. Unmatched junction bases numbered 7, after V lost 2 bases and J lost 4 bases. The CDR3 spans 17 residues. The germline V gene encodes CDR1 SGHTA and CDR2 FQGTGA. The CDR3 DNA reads TGTGCCAGCAGCTTAGGGGGGACTAGCGGAACTTACAATGAGCAGTTCTTC. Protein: CASSLGGTSGTYNEQFF.

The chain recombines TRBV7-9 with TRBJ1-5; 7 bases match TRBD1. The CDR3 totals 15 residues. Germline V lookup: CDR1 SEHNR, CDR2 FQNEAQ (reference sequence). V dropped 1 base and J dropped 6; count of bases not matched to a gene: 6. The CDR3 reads CASSLEGGRGQPQHF. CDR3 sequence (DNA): TGTGCCAGCAGCTTAGAAGGGGGCAGGGGTCAGCCCCAGCATTTT.

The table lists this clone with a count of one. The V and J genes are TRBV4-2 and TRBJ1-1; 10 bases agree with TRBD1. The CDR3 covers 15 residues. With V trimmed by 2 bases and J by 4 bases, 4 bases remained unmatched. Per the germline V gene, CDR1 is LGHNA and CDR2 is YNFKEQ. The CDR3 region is CASSQRDRGGTEAFF. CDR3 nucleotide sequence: TGTGCCAGCAGCCAACGGGACAGGGGTGGCACTGAAGCTTTCTTT.

The CDR3 protein is CASTFQGMNTEAFF. The CDR3, as DNA: TGTGCCAGTACCTTTCAGGGGATGAACACTGAAGCTTTCTTT. The V call is TRBV19, the J call TRBJ1-1; possible D gene TRBD1, 6 bases. V was cut by 7 bases and J by 0 bases, with 12 bases left in between. CDR1 and CDR2 (germline): LNHDA, SQIVND (reference sequence). This CDR3 is 14 amino acids long.

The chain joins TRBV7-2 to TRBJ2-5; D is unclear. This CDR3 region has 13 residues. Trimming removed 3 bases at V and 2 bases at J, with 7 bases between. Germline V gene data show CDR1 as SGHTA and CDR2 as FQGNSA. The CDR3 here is CASSFGGQETQYF. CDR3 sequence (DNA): TGTGCCAGCAGCTTCGGTGGTCAAGAGACCCAGTACTTC.

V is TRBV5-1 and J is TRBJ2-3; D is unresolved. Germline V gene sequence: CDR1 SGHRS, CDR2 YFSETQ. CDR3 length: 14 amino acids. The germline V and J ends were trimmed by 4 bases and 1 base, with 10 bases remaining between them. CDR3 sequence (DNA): TGCGCCAGCAGCCTAACGCCCGGCACAGATACGCAGTATTTT. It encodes CASSLTPGTDTQYF. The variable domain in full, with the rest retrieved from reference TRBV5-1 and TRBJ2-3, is KAGVTQTPRYLIKTRGQQVTLSCSPISGHRSVSWYQQTPGQGLQFLFEYFSETQRNKGNFPGRFSGRQFSNSRSEMNVSTLELGDSALYLCASSLTPGTDTQYFGPGTRLTVL.

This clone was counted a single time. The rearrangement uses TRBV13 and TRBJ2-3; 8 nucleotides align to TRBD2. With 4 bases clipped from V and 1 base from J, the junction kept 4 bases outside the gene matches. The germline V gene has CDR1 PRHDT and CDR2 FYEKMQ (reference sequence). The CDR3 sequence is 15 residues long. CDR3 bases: TGTGCCAGCAGCTCGCGGGGGGCTGGCACAGATACGCAGTATTTT. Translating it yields CASSSRGAGTDTQYF.

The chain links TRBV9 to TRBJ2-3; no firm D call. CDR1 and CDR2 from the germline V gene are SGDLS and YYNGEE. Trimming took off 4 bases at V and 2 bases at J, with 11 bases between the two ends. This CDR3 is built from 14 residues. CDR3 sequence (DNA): TGTGCCAGCAGCCGTGGGCTATACACAGATACGCAGTATTTT. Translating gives CASSRGLYTDTQYF. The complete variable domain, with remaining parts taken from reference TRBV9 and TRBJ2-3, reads DSGVTQTPKHLITATGQRVTLRCSPRSGDLSVYWYQQSLDQGLQFLIQYYNGEERAKGNILERFSAQQFPDLHSELNLSSLELGDSALYFCASSRGLYTDTQYFGPGTRLTVL.

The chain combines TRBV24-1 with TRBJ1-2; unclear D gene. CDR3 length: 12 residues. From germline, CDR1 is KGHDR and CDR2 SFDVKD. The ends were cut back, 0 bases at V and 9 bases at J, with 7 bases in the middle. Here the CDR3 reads CATSDLGQSYTF. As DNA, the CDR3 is TGTGCCACCAGTGATTTGGGGCAGAGCTACACCTTC.

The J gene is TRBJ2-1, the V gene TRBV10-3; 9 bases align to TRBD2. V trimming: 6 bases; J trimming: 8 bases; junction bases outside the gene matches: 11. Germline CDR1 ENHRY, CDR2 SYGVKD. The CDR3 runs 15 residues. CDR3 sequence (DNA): TGTGCCATCAGGGTAGCGGGGGTTGCAACCGATGAGCAGTTCTTC. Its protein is CAIRVAGVATDEQFF.

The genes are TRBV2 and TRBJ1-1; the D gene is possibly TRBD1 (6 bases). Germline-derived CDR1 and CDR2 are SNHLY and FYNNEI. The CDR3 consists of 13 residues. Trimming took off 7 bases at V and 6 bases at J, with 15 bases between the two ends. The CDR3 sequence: CASTGGGVAEAFF. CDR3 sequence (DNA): TGTGCCAGCACCGGAGGGGGGGTCGCTGAAGCTTTCTTT. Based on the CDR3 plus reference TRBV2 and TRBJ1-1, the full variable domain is EPEVTQTPSHQVTQMGQEVILRCVPISNHLYFYWYRQILGQKVEFLVSFYNNEISEKSEIFDDQFSVERPDGSNFTLKIRSTKLEDSAMYFCASTGGGVAEAFFGQGTRLTVV.

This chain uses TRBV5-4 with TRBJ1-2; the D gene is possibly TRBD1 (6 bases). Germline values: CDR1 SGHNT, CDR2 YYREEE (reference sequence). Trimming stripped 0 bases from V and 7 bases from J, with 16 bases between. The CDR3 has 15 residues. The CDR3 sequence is CASSLDELGAGGYTF. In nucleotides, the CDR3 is TGTGCCAGCAGCTTGGATGAGCTGGGGGCAGGTGGCTACACCTTC.

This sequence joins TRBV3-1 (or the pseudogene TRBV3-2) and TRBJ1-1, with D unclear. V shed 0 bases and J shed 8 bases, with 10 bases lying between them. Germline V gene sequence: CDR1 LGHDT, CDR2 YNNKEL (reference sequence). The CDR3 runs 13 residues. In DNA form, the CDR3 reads TGTGCCAGCAGCCAAGAGGGTTTAGCAGAAGCTTTCTTT. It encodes CASSQEGLAEAFF.

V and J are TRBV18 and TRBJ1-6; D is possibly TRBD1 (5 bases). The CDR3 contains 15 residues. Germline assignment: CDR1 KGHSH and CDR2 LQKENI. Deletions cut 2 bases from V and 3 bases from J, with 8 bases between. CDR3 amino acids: CASSPAQGYNSPLHF. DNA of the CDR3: TGTGCCAGCTCACCAGCCCAGGGCTATAATTCACCCCTCCACTTT.

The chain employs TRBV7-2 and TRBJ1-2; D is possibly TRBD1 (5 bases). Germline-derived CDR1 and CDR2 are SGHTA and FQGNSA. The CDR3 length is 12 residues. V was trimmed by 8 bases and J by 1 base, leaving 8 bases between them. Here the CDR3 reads CASAGVNYGYTF. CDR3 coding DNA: TGTGCCAGCGCGGGGGTTAACTATGGCTACACCTTC.

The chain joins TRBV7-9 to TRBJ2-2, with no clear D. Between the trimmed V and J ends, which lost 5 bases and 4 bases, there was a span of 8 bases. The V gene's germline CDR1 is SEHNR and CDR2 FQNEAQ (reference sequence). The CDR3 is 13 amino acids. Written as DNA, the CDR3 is TGTGCCAGCAGCCCTACAGTCACCGGGGAGCTGTTTTTT. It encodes CASSPTVTGELFF.